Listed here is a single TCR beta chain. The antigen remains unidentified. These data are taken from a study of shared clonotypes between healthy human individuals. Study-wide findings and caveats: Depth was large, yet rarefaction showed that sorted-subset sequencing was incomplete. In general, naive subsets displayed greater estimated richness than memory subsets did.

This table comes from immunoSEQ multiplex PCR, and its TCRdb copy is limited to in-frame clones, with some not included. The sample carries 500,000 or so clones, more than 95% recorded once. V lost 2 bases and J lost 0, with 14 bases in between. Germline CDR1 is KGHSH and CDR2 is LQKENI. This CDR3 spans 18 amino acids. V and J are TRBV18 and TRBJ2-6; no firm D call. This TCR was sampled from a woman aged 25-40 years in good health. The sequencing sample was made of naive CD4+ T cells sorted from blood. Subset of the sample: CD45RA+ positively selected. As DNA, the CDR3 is TGTGCCAGCTCACCAGAACAGCTTACCAGCTCTGGGGCCAACGTCCTGACTTTC. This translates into CASSPEQLTSSGANVLTF.